This T cell receptor beta chain was identified during a study of identifying expanded T cells in peripheral blood. Germline V CDR1 and CDR2: LNHNV, YYDKDF (reference sequence). Trimming cost V 5 bases and J 7 bases, with 14 bases left between them. CDR3 length: 14 amino acids. The data were produced by immunoSEQ multiplex PCR, yet TCRdb's version contains in-frame clones alone and is incomplete. The table has around 75,000 clones, 90% seen once; the top ten hold more than 2.5%. The V call is TRBV15, the J call TRBJ1-4; D is undetermined. This clonotype was sampled from a person aged 18 to 75 in good health. The sample comprised blood. DNA of the CDR3: TGTGCCACCAGCCTTAGGACGGAGCTTGAAAAACTGTTTTTT. Residues: CATSLRTELEKLFF.